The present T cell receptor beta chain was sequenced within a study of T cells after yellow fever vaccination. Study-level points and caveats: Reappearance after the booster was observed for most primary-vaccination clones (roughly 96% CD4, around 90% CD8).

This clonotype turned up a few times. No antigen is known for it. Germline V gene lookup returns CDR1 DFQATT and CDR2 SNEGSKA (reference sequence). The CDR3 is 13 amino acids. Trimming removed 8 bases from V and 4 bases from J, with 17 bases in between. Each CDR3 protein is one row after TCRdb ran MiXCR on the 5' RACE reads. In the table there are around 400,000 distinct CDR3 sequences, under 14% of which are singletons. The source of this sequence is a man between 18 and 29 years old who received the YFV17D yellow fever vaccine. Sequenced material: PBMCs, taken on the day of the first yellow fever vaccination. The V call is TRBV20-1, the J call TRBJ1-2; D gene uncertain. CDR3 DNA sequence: TGCAGTTATTTGGAGACAACCTCCTATGGCTACACCTTC. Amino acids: CSYLETTSYGYTF.